This is a list of T cell receptor beta chains from one sample in a study of neoadjuvant nivolumab and ipilimumab in lung cancer. TCRdb keeps only in-frame clones here, not all; method: immunoSEQ multiplex PCR. The repertoire includes about 7,300 clones, 75% to 90% of them detected once, and roughly 6.6% sits in the top ten. The specimen was tumor tissue, collected after neoadjuvant nivolumab, alone or with ipilimumab, at or shortly before surgery. Receptors originate from an adult with non-small cell lung cancer. Each CDR3 is given with its conserved first and last residue. D genes are given only for firm matches. Rows may omit the clone size; those that give it use once, few, many or a size class.

CASSLLVPGLASYNEQFF,TGCGCCAGCAGCTTGTTGGTCCCGGGACTAGCCTCCTACAATGAGCAGTTCTTC,TRBD2,TRBV5-1,TRBJ2-1,-,18
CASKDRNTGELFF,TGTGCCAGCAAGGACAGAAACACCGGGGAGCTGTTTTTT,-,TRBV11-3,TRBJ2-2,-,13
CASSFDGRNTEAFF,TGTGCCAGCAGTTTTGACGGGAGGAACACTGAAGCTTTCTTT,-,TRBV5-5,TRBJ1-1,-,14
CSVDLGMRYRETQYF,TGCAGCGTTGATCTGGGGATGCGCTACCGAGAGACCCAGTACTTC,-,TRBV29-1,TRBJ2-5,once,15
CASSQFTDTQYF,TGTGCCAGCAGCCAGTTCACAGATACGCAGTATTTT,-,TRBV27,TRBJ2-3,-,12
CASSYSDTKGTQYF,TGTGCCAGCAGTTACTCCGATACGAAGGGGACCCAGTACTTC,-,TRBV6-5,TRBJ2-5,-,14
CAWSRQINEKLFF,TGTGCCTGGAGTCGGCAGATTAATGAAAAACTGTTTTTT,-,TRBV30,TRBJ1-4,few,13
CAWKRQFYEQYF,TGTGCCTGGAAACGACAGTTTTACGAGCAGTACTTC,-,TRBV30,TRBJ2-7,-,12
CASSDRGVSNEKLFF,TGTGCCAGCAGTGATCGGGGAGTCTCGAATGAAAAACTGTTTTTT,-,TRBV25-1,TRBJ1-4,-,15
CASRRDRDYGYTF,TGTGCCAGCAGGCGGGACAGGGACTATGGCTACACCTTC,TRBD1,TRBV6-1,TRBJ1-2,once,13
CASSHRGRNYEQYF,TGTGCCAGCAGTCACAGGGGACGCAACTACGAGCAGTACTTC,TRBD1,TRBV11-1,TRBJ2-7,once,14
CASSQDWAHNSYNSPLHF,TGCGCCAGCAGCCAAGATTGGGCCCACAACTCCTATAATTCACCCCTCCACTTT,-,TRBV4-1,TRBJ1-6,-,18
CASSLVQYANTGELFF,TGTGCCAGCAGTTTAGTCCAGTACGCGAACACCGGGGAGCTGTTTTTT,-,TRBV27,TRBJ2-2,-,16
CASSYGLGSYNSPLHF,TGTGCCAGCAGTTACGGTTTGGGCTCCTATAATTCACCCCTCCACTTT,-,TRBV6-5,TRBJ1-6,-,16
CASSSKVGQPQHF,TGTGCCAGTAGTTCCAAGGTGGGACAGCCCCAGCATTTT,-,TRBV19,TRBJ1-5,-,13
CAWSVHREEAFF,TGTGCCTGGAGTGTACACAGAGAAGAAGCTTTCTTT,-,TRBV30,TRBJ1-1,-,12
CASSLGYGITEAFF,TGCGCCAGCAGCTTAGGATATGGGATTACTGAAGCTTTCTTT,-,TRBV4-1,TRBJ1-1,once,14
CASSSRQNSYGYTF,TGTGCCAGCAGCTCGCGACAGAATTCCTATGGCTACACCTTC,-,TRBV11-2,TRBJ1-2,few,14
CASDYRPGLAYEQYF,TGTGCCAGCGACTATAGACCGGGTTTAGCCTACGAGCAGTACTTC,-,TRBV7-8,TRBJ2-7,-,15
CASSYSTGGAKNIQYF,TGTGCCAGCAGTTACTCGACCGGGGGGGCCAAAAACATTCAGTACTTC,TRBD2,TRBV6-5,TRBJ2-4,-,16
CASSLALRGNTGELFF,TGTGCCAGCAGCTTAGCCCTAAGGGGGAACACCGGGGAGCTGTTTTTT,-,TRBV11-2,TRBJ2-2,-,16
CASSLAPGYEQYF,TGTGCCAGCAGCTTAGCCCCAGGCTACGAGCAGTACTTC,-,TRBV7-9,TRBJ2-7,-,13
CAWDVRPGPYEQYF,TGTGCCTGGGACGTTAGACCAGGCCCCTACGAGCAGTACTTC,-,TRBV30,TRBJ2-7,-,14
CASSGDRGSFGYTF,TGTGCCAGCAGCGGGGACAGGGGGTCTTTTGGCTACACCTTC,TRBD1,TRBV7-2,TRBJ1-2,-,14
CASSYGGTEYTEAFF,TGTGCCAGCAGTTACGGGGGGACAGAGTACACTGAAGCTTTCTTT,TRBD1,TRBV6-5,TRBJ1-1,-,15
CASSLSGADTQYF,TGTGCCAGCAGCTTATCAGGGGCAGATACGCAGTATTTT,-,TRBV7-2,TRBJ2-3,-,13
CASSSGRRLEKLFF,TGTGCCAGCAGTTCGGGACGTCGCCTTGAAAAACTGTTTTTT,-,TRBV6-1,TRBJ1-4,-,14
CASSALASGIDTQYF,TGTGCCAGCAGCGCACTGGCTAGCGGGATAGATACGCAGTATTTT,TRBD2,TRBV7-6,TRBJ2-3,-,15
CASSNWDRGYGYTF,TGTGCCAGCAGCAACTGGGACAGGGGGTATGGCTACACCTTC,TRBD1,TRBV6-5,TRBJ1-2,-,14
CASSLVVTVEQYF,TGTGCCAGCAGCTTAGTGGTGACGGTGGAGCAGTACTTC,-,TRBV7-2,TRBJ2-7,-,13
CASSLSYEGNQPQHF,TGTGCCAGCAGCTTATCTTACGAGGGCAATCAGCCCCAGCATTTT,-,TRBV11-2,TRBJ1-5,-,15
CASSDLAGTNSPLHF,TGTGCCAGCAGTGACTTGGCAGGGACGAATTCACCCCTCCACTTT,-,TRBV2,TRBJ1-6,once,15
CASSSSGYEQYF,TGTGCCAGCAGCTCCTCTGGGTACGAGCAGTACTTC,-,TRBV11-3,TRBJ2-7,-,12
CASSQWTGYGYTF,TGTGCCAGCTCACAATGGACAGGCTATGGCTACACCTTC,TRBD1,TRBV18,TRBJ1-2,once,13
CASRREQGRDGYTF,TGTGCCAGCAGAAGAGAACAGGGTCGCGATGGCTACACCTTC,-,TRBV6-4,TRBJ1-2,-,14
CASSRVGSPLHF,TGTGCCAGCAGTAGGGTAGGGTCACCCCTCCACTTT,-,TRBV6-5,TRBJ1-6,-,12
CASSLAQQLNTEAFF,TGTGCCAGCAGCTTAGCGCAACAGTTGAACACTGAAGCTTTCTTT,-,TRBV7-9,TRBJ1-1,-,15
CASSRGTVELYEQYF,TGTGCCAGCAGCCGTGGGACGGTCGAGCTCTACGAGCAGTACTTC,-,TRBV14,TRBJ2-7,-,15
CASSGTAKNIQYF,TGCGCCAGCAGCGGGACAGCCAAAAACATTCAGTACTTC,-,TRBV5-1,TRBJ2-4,-,13
CASSVGNQPQHF,TGTGCCAGCAGTGTGGGCAATCAGCCCCAGCATTTT,-,TRBV6-1,TRBJ1-5,-,12
CASSERGGGNYGYTF,TGTGCCAGCAGTGAAAGGGGGGGAGGGAACTATGGCTACACCTTC,-,TRBV2,TRBJ1-2,-,15